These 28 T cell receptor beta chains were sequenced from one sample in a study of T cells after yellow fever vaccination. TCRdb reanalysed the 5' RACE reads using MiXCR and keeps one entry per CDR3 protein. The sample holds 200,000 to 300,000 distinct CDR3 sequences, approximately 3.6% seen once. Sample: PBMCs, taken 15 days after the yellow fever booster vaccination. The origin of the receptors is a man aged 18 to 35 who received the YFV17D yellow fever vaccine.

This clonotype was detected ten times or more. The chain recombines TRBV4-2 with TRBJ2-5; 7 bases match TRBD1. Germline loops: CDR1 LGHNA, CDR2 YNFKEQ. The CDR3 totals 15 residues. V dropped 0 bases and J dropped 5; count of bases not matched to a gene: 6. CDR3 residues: CASSQDRGFRETQYF. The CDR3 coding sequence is TGTGCCAGCAGCCAAGACAGGGGGTTCAGGGAGACCCAGTACTTC.

Here the CDR3 DNA reads TGCGCCAGCAGTCTCCTCTGGTTATACGAGCAGTACGTC. Translating it yields CASSLLWLYEQYV. The V call is TRBV23-1, the J call TRBJ2-7; D ambiguous. TRBV23-1 is an ORF; its function is uncertain. V was pared by 4 bases and J by 4 bases, with 11 bases between. The CDR3 has 13 residues.

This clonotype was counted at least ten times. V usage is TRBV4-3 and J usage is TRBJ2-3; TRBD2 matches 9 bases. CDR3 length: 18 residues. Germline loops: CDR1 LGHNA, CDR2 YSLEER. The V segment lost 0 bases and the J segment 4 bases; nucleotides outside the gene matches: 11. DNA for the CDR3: TGCGCCAGCAGCCAAGATTCCGTGTTGCGGGGGGGCCCAGATACGCAGTATTTT. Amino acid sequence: CASSQDSVLRGGPDTQYF.

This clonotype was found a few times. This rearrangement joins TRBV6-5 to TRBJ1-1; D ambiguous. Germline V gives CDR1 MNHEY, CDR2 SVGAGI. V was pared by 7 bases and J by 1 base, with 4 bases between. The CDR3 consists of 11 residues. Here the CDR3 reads CASTANTEAFF. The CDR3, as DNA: TGTGCCAGCACAGCGAACACTGAAGCTTTCTTT.

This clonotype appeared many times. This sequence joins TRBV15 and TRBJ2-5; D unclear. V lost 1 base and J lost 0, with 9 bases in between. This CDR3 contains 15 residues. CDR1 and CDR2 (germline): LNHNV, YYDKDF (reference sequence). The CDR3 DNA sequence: TGTGCCACCAGCAGAGGGGCTCTGTACCAAGAGACCCAGTACTTC. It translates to CATSRGALYQETQYF. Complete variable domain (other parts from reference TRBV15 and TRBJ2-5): DAMVIQNPRYQVTQFGKPVTLSCSQTLNHNVMYWYQQKSSQAPKLLFHYYDKDFNNEADTPDNFQSRRPNTSFCFLDIRSPGLGDTAMYLCATSRGALYQETQYFGPGTRLLVL.

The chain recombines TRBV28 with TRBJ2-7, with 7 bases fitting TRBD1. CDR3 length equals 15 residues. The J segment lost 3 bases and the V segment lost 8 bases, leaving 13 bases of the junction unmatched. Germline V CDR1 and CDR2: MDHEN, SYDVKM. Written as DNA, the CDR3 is TGTGCCAGCCACGCCTCCGGGACAGAGGTCTACGAGCAGTACGTC. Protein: CASHASGTEVYEQYV.

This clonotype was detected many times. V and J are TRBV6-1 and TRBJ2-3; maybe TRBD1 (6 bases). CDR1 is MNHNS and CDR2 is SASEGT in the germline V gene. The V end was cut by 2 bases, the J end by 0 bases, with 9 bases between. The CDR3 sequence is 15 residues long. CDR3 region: CASSETGFSTDTQYF. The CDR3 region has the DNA TGTGCCAGCAGTGAAACAGGGTTCAGCACAGATACGCAGTATTTT.

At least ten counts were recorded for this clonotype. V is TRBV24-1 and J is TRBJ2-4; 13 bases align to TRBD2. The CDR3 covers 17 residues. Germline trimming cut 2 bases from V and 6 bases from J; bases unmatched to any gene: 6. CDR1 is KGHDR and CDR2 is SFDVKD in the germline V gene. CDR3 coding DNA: TGTGCCACCAGTGATTGGACTAGCGGGGGCCGGGTAAACATTCAGTACTTC. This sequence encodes CATSDWTSGGRVNIQYF.

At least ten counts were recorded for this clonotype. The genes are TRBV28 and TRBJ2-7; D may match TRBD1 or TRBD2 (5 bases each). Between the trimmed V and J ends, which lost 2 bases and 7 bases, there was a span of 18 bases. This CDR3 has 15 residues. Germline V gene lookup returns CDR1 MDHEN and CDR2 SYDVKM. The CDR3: CASSLGGNLRGEQYV. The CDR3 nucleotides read TGTGCCAGCAGTTTAGGGGGAAACCTTCGGGGAGAGCAGTACGTC.

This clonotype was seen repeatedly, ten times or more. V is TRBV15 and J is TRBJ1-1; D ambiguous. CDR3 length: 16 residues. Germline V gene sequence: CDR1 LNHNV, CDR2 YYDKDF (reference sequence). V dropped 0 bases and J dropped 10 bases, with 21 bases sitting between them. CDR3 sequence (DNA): TGTGCCACCAGCAGAGATGGGTGGGCGGGAGGAGATGGAGCTTTCTTT. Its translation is CATSRDGWAGGDGAFF.

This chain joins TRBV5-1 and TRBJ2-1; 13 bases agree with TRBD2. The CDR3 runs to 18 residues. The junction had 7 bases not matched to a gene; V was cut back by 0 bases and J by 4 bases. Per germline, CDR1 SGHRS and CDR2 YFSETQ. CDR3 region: CASSLGLAGGPLYNEQFF. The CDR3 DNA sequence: TGCGCCAGCAGCTTGGGACTAGCGGGGGGACCTTTGTACAATGAGCAGTTCTTC.

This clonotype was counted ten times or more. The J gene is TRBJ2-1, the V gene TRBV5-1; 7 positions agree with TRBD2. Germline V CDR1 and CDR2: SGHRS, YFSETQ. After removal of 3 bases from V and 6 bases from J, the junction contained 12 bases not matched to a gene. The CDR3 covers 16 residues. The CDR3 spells CASSSNGGRPGNEQFF. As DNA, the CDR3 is TGCGCCAGCAGCTCAAACGGGGGGAGACCCGGCAATGAGCAGTTCTTC.

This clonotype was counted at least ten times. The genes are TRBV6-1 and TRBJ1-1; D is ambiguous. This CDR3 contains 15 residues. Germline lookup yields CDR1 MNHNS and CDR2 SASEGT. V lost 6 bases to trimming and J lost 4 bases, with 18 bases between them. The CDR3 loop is CASSDNPGRGTEAFF. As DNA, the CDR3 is TGTGCCAGCAGCGACAATCCCGGGCGGGGCACTGAAGCTTTCTTT.

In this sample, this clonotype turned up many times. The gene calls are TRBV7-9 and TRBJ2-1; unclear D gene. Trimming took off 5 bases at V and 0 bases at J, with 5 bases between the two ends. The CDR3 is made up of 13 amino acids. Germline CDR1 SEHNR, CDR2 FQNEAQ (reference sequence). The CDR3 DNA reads TGTGCCAGCAGCGCAGGCTCCTACAATGAGCAGTTCTTC. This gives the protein CASSAGSYNEQFF.

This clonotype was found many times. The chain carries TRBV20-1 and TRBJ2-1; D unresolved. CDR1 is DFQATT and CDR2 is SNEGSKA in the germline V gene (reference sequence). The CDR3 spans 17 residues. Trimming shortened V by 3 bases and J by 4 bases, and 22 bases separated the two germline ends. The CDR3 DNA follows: TGCAGTGCTAGCGAAGGCAGGAAGGGATCTAGGTACAATGAGCAGTTCTTC. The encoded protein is CSASEGRKGSRYNEQFF.

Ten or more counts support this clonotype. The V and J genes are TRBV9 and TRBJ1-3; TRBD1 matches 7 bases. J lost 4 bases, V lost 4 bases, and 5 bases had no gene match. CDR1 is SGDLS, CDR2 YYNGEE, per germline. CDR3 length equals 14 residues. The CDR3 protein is CASSPQGGGNTIYF. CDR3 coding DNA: TGTGCCAGCAGCCCCCAGGGGGGGGGAAACACCATATATTTT.

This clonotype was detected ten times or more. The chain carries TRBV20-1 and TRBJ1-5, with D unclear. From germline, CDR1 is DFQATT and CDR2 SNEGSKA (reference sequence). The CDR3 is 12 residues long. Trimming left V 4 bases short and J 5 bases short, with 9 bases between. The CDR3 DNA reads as TGCAGTGCTACGCACGAGGATCAGCCCCAGCATTTT. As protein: CSATHEDQPQHF.

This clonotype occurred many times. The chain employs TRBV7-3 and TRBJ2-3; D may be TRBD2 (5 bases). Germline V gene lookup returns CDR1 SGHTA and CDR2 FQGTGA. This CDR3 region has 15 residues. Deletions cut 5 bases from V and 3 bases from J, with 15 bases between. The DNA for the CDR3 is TGTGCCAGCAGCGAAGGTCCGGGATCGACAGATACGCAGTATTTT. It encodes CASSEGPGSTDTQYF.

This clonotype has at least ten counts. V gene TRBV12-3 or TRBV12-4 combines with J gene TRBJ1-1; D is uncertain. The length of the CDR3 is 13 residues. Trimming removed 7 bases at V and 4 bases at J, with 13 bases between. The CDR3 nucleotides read TGTGCCAGCACCAATCGACCGATCACTGAAGCTTTCTTT. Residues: CASTNRPITEAFF.

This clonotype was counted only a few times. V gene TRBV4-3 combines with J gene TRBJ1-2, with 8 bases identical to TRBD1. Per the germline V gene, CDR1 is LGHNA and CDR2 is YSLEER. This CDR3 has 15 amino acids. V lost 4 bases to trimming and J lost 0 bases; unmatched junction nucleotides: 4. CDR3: CASSPSTGANYGYTF. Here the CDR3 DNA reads TGCGCCAGCAGCCCCTCGACAGGGGCTAACTATGGCTACACCTTC.

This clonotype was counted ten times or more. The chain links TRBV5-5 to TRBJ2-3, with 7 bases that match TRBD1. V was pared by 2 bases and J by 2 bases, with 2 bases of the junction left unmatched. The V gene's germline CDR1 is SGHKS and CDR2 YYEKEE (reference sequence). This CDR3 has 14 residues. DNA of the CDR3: TGTGCCAGCAGCTTCGACAGGGCCACAGATACGCAGTATTTT. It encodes CASSFDRATDTQYF.

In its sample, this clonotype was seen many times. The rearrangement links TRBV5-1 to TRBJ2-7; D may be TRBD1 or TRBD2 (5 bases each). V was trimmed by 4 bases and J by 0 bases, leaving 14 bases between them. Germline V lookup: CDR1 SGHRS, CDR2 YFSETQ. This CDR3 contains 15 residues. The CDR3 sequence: CASSATGTDSYEQYV. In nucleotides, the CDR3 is TGCGCCAGCAGCGCTACCGGGACGGACTCCTACGAGCAGTACGTC.

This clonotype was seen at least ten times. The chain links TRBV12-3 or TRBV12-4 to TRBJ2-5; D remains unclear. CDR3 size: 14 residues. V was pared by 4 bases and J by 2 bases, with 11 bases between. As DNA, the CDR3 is TGTGCCAGCAGTTCCTTGAACAGACAAGAGACCCAGTACTTC. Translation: CASSSLNRQETQYF.

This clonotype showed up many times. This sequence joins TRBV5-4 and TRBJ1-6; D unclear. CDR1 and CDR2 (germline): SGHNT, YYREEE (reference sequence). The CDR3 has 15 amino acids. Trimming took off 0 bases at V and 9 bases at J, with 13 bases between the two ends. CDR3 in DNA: TGTGCCAGCAGCTTGGATTCGGGAAATGGTTCACCCCTCCACTTT. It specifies CASSLDSGNGSPLHF.

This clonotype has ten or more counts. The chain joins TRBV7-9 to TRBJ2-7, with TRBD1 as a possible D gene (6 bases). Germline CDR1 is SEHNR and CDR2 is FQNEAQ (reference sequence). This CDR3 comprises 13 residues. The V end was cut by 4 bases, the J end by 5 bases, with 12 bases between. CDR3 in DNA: TGTGCCAGCAGCTCACAGGGTCGCCACGAGCAGTACTTC. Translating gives CASSSQGRHEQYF.

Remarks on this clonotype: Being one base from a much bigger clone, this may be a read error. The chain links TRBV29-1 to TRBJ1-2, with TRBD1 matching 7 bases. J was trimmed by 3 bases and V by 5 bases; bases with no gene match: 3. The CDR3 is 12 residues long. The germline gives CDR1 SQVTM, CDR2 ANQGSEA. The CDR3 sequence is CSVFQGDYGYTF. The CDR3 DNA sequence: TGCAGCGTTTTCCAGGGGGACTATGGCTACACCTTC.

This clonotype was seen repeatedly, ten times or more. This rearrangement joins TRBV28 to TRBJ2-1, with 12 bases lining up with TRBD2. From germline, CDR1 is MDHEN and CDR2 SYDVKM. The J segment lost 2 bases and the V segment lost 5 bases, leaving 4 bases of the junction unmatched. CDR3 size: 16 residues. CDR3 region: CASSPGLAGPYNEQFF. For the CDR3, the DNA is TGTGCCAGCAGTCCCGGACTAGCGGGGCCCTACAATGAGCAGTTCTTC.

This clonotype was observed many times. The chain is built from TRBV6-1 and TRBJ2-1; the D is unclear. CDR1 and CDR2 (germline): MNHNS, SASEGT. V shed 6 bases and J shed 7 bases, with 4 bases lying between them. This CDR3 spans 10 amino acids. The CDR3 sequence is CASSRNEQFF. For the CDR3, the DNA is TGTGCCAGCAGCCGGAATGAGCAGTTCTTC.